Listed below are T cell receptor beta chains from one sample, sequenced in a study of T cell responses to AZD1222 COVID-19 vaccine. Generated by immunoSEQ multiplex PCR, the TCRdb table keeps only in-frame clones and is missing some. In the table there are tens of thousands of clones, around 90% of which are singletons. This material consisted of peripheral blood, taken on day 0 of AZD1222 vaccination. The receptors were gathered from an adult in good health. CDR3s include the opening cysteine and the closing phenylalanine or tryptophan. Fields, in order: D gene, J gene, V gene, clone size, CDR3 protein, CDR3 DNA. A D gene is named only where the DNA matches it firmly. Size is stated for part of the rows, as once, few or many counts, or as a class when the clone is expanded.

D gene: -; J gene: TRBJ1-1; V gene: TRBV5-1; clone size: -; CDR3 protein: CASSRTDLITEAFF; CDR3 DNA: TGCGCCAGCAGCCGGACGGACCTGATAACTGAAGCTTTCTTT
D gene: TRBD2; J gene: TRBJ2-5; V gene: TRBV23-1; clone size: -; CDR3 protein: CANYPTSGISGYQETQYF; CDR3 DNA: TGCGCCAACTACCCGACTAGCGGGATATCAGGGTACCAAGAGACCCAGTACTTC
D gene: -; J gene: TRBJ1-1; V gene: TRBV27; clone size: -; CDR3 protein: CASNIQGPNTEAFF; CDR3 DNA: TGTGCCAGCAATATACAGGGACCTAACACTGAAGCTTTCTTT
D gene: -; J gene: TRBJ2-1; V gene: TRBV11-2; clone size: -; CDR3 protein: CASSLELNNEQFF; CDR3 DNA: TGTGCCAGCAGCTTAGAACTAAACAATGAGCAGTTCTTC
D gene: -; J gene: TRBJ1-1; V gene: TRBV7-9; clone size: once; CDR3 protein: CASSLGDRGMNTEAFF; CDR3 DNA: TGTGCCAGCAGCTTAGGTGACAGAGGTATGAACACTGAAGCTTTCTTT
D gene: -; J gene: TRBJ2-3; V gene: TRBV30; clone size: -; CDR3 protein: CAASGGGTSTDTQYF; CDR3 DNA: TGTGCCGCCTCAGGGGGGGGGACTAGCACAGATACGCAGTATTTT
D gene: -; J gene: TRBJ2-7; V gene: TRBV12-2; clone size: -; CDR3 protein: CASRSPSTINNVYEQYF; CDR3 DNA: TGTGCAAGTCGCTCCCCCTCGACTATAAACAATGTGTACGAGCAGTACTTC
D gene: -; J gene: TRBJ1-1; V gene: TRBV5-1; clone size: -; CDR3 protein: CASSFDRNTEAFF; CDR3 DNA: TGCGCCAGCAGCTTTGACAGAAACACTGAAGCTTTCTTT
D gene: TRBD1; J gene: TRBJ2-1; V gene: TRBV7-3; clone size: -; CDR3 protein: CASSLSIGGTGYNEQFF; CDR3 DNA: TGTGCCAGCAGCTTATCTATTGGGGGGACAGGGTACAATGAGCAGTTCTTC
D gene: TRBD2; J gene: TRBJ2-3; V gene: TRBV6-5; clone size: once; CDR3 protein: CASSYSGTISDTQYF; CDR3 DNA: TGTGCCAGCAGTTACTCCGGGACTATTTCAGATACGCAGTATTTT
D gene: -; J gene: TRBJ1-1; V gene: TRBV2; clone size: -; CDR3 protein: CASTVSNIEAFF; CDR3 DNA: TGTGCCAGCACGGTCTCGAATATTGAAGCTTTCTTT
D gene: -; J gene: TRBJ1-3; V gene: TRBV7-2; clone size: -; CDR3 protein: CASSLSGTGGNTIYF; CDR3 DNA: TGTGCCAGCAGCCTCTCGGGAACAGGGGGAAACACCATATATTTT
D gene: -; J gene: TRBJ2-1; V gene: TRBV7-5; clone size: once; CDR3 protein: CARSRNSYNEQFF; CDR3 DNA: TGTGCCAGAAGTCGGAACTCCTACAATGAGCAGTTCTTC
D gene: -; J gene: TRBJ2-1; V gene: TRBV6-5; clone size: -; CDR3 protein: CASSQNGIYNEQFF; CDR3 DNA: TGTGCCAGCAGCCAAAACGGGATCTACAATGAGCAGTTCTTC
D gene: TRBD2; J gene: TRBJ2-5; V gene: TRBV7-6; clone size: once; CDR3 protein: CASSHSVAGGPETQYF; CDR3 DNA: TGTGCCAGCAGCCATAGTGTAGCGGGGGGGCCTGAGACCCAGTACTTC
D gene: TRBD2; J gene: TRBJ2-7; V gene: TRBV6-5; clone size: -; CDR3 protein: CASRPRLAGGREQYF; CDR3 DNA: TGTGCCAGCAGACCCCGACTAGCGGGGGGGCGAGAGCAGTACTTC